A single sample is the source of the 11 T cell receptor beta chains below, sequenced in a study of beta chain features in type 1 diabetes. The isolated RNA, all of it, was reverse transcribed, so expressed TCRB transcripts were what got sequenced. Profiled with immunoSEQ multiplex PCR; TCRdb holds only in-frame clones, not every one. The sample has under 450,000 clones, approximately 15% seen once. Sequencing used naive CD4+ T cells from blood. The receptors were sampled from a man aged 30-40 years in good health.

The rearrangement joins TRBV11-2 to TRBJ2-7; no clear D gene. Germline V lookup: CDR1 SGHAT, CDR2 FQNNGV. V was shortened by 5 bases and J by 2 bases, with 4 bases between the two germline ends. The CDR3 totals 11 residues. CDR3 sequence reads: CASSPAYEQYF. The CDR3 DNA is TGTGCCAGCAGCCCAGCCTACGAGCAGTACTTC.

This clone turned up a few times. The chain carries TRBV6-5 and TRBJ1-1; D might be TRBD1 (5 bases). V lost 5 bases and J 6 bases, leaving 13 bases between the germline ends. The CDR3 runs to 13 residues. Germline V CDR1 and CDR2: MNHEY, SVGAGI. The CDR3 DNA reads as TGTGCCAGCAGTCGCTCAGGGTTGGCTGAAGCTTTCTTT. This encodes CASSRSGLAEAFF.

The rearrangement links TRBV6-5 to TRBJ2-2; the D is unclear. CDR1 MNHEY and CDR2 SVGAGI come from the germline V gene. The CDR3 contains 12 residues. Trimming shortened V by 5 bases and J by 6 bases, and 7 bases separated the two germline ends. CDR3 region: CASSTRSGELFF. The CDR3 region has the DNA TGTGCCAGCAGTACCCGTTCCGGGGAGCTGTTTTTT.

This clone was counted a few times. The rearrangement uses TRBV30 and TRBJ2-1; D ambiguous. This CDR3 is built from 14 residues. The germline V and J ends were trimmed by 4 bases and 2 bases, with 12 bases remaining between them. Germline CDR1 and CDR2: GTSNPN and SVGIG (reference sequence). CDR3: CAWNVRLAYNEQFF. In nucleotides, the CDR3 is TGTGCCTGGAACGTCCGGCTAGCCTACAATGAGCAGTTCTTC.

A remark on this clone: Other DNA sequences within the sample encode an identical CDR3. Here the CDR3 reads CASSVVNGELFF. CDR3 DNA: TGTGCCAGCAGCGTAGTAAACGGGGAGCTGTTTTTT. The rearrangement links TRBV9 to TRBJ2-2; D ambiguous. The ends were cut back, 0 bases at V and 7 bases at J, with 4 bases in the middle. The CDR3 spans 12 residues. CDR1 is SGDLS and CDR2 is YYNGEE in the germline V gene.

This clone was seen only a few times. The rearrangement joins TRBV7-9 to TRBJ2-5; weak D call: TRBD2 (5 bases). Germline V gene lookup returns CDR1 SEHNR and CDR2 FQNEAQ (reference sequence). V was cut by 7 bases and J by 9 bases, with 24 bases left in between. The length of the CDR3 is 15 residues. CDR3 nucleotides: TGTGCCAGCACCCAAATTGACTCACCGACGGAGGCCCAGTACTTC. The encoded protein is CASTQIDSPTEAQYF.

The sample holds a few counts of this clone. The chain combines TRBV21-1 with TRBJ2-1; TRBD2 was called by the table and not checked on the DNA. TRBV21-1 is labeled a pseudogene. The CDR3 sequence is 16 residues long. CDR3 sequence: CASSKDFGGGHNEQFF. In DNA form, the CDR3 reads TGTGCCAGCAGCAAAGATTTTGGCGGCGGCCACAATGAGCAGTTCTTC.

The table lists this clone with a few counts. The chain has TRBV27 and TRBJ2-5; D might be TRBD1 or TRBD2, each matching 5 bases. Germline V gives CDR1 MNHEY, CDR2 SMNVEV (reference sequence). The CDR3 totals 15 residues. Trimming took 6 bases from V and 8 from J, leaving 22 bases between them. In DNA form, the CDR3 reads TGTGCCAGCAGCTCTCTGCCGGGACGGACAATTACCCAGTACTTC. The encoded protein is CASSSLPGRTITQYF.

This chain uses TRBV6-1 with TRBJ2-7; 7 nucleotides agree with TRBD2. The CDR3 length is 14 residues. V dropped 8 bases and J dropped 3; count of bases not matched to a gene: 10. Germline CDR1 MNHNS, CDR2 SASEGT. CDR3 bases: TGTGCCAGCGCGTTGGGGGGGAGCTTCTACGAGCAGTACTTC. Its protein is CASALGGSFYEQYF.

This clone was detected ten times or more. The V gene is TRBV21-1, the J gene TRBJ1-2; TRBD1, as called in the table, went unchecked against the DNA. TRBV21-1 is an annotated pseudogene. The CDR3 runs 13 residues. The CDR3 protein is CASSFRGLYGYTF. The CDR3 nucleotides read TGTGCCAGCAGCTTCAGGGGCCTCTATGGCTACACCTTC.

This clone has a handful of counts. The J gene is TRBJ2-1, the V gene TRBV5-4; D could derive from TRBD1 or TRBD2 (5 bases each). This CDR3 comprises 14 residues. Germline CDR1 reads SGHNT; CDR2 reads YYREEE (reference sequence). With 1 base removed from V and 5 bases from J, the gap between germline ends came to 10 bases. As DNA, the CDR3 is TGTGCCAGCAGCTTGACCGGGACCCACAATGAGCAGTTCTTC. This codes for CASSLTGTHNEQFF. The variable domain in full, with the rest retrieved from reference TRBV5-4 and TRBJ2-1, is ETGVTQSPTHLIKTRGQQVTLRCSSQSGHNTVSWYQQALGQGPQFIFQYYREEENGRGNFPPRFSGLQFPNYSSELNVNALELDDSALYLCASSLTGTHNEQFFGPGTRLTVL.